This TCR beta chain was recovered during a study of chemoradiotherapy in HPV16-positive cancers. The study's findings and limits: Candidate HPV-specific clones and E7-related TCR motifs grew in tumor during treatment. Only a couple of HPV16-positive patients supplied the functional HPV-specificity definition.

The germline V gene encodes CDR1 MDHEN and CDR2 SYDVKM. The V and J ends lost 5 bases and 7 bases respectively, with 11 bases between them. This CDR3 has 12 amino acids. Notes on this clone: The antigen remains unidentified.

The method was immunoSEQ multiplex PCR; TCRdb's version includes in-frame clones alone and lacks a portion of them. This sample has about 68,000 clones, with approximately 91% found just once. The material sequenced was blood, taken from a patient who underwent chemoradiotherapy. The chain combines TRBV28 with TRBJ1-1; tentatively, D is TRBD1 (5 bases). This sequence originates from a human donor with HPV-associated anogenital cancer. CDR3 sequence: CASSLRQLEAFF. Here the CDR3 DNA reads TGTGCCAGCAGTCTTCGACAGCTTGAAGCTTTCTTT.